What follows are 5 T cell receptor beta chains derived from one specimen sequenced in a study of cytomegalovirus exposure and HLA in healthy donors. This PCR relied on a set of 60 Vbeta primers and 13 Jbeta primers. The data were produced by immunoSEQ multiplex PCR, yet TCRdb's version contains in-frame clones alone and is incomplete. Of approximately 290,000 clones in the sample, under 90% were seen once. The specimen sequenced was PBMCs. All receptors derive from a girl aged 2-9 years in good health and CMV-seronegative.

This rearrangement joins TRBV20-1 to TRBJ2-1, with no clear D. Trimming shortened V by 6 bases and J by 5 bases, and 8 bases separated the two germline ends. The V gene's germline CDR1 is DFQATT and CDR2 SNEGSKA (reference sequence). The CDR3 consists of 11 residues. The DNA for the CDR3 is TGCAGTGCACGTGGAGACAATGAGCAGTTCTTC. Translated: CSARGDNEQFF.

This clone came up a few times. This chain uses TRBV25-1 with TRBJ1-4, with TRBD1 matching 7 bases. This CDR3 has 15 amino acids. With V trimmed by 1 base and J by 4 bases, 3 bases remained unmatched. Germline lookup yields CDR1 MGHDK and CDR2 SYGVNS. The CDR3 bases are TGTGCCAGCAGTGAATGGACAGGAGTTAATGAAAAACTGTTTTTT. Its protein is CASSEWTGVNEKLFF. Full variable domain (outside the CDR3, taken from reference TRBV25-1 and TRBJ1-4): EADIYQTPRYLVIGTGKKITLECSQTMGHDKMYWYQQDPGMELHLIHYSYGVNSTEKGDLSSESTVSRIRTEHFPLTLESARPSHTSQYLCASSEWTGVNEKLFFGSGTQLSVL.

The chain has TRBV11-2 and TRBJ2-7; perhaps TRBD2 as D (5 bases). The CDR3 consists of 13 residues. Germline V gene sequence: CDR1 SGHAT, CDR2 FQNNGV. V was clipped by 5 bases and J by 4 bases, with 12 bases between them. The CDR3 loop reads CASSPGLDYEQYF. DNA for the CDR3: TGTGCCAGCAGCCCCGGACTGGATTACGAGCAGTACTTC.

This clone was seen a few times. The chain uses TRBV2 and TRBJ2-7; 7 nucleotides agree with TRBD1. The V segment lost 2 bases and the J segment 4 bases; nucleotides outside the gene matches: 11. Germline V gives CDR1 SNHLY, CDR2 FYNNEI. This CDR3 contains 16 residues. The CDR3 bases are TGTGCCAGCAGTGAACCCGACAGGGAGTATGCTTACGAGCAGTACTTC. Translating gives CASSEPDREYAYEQYF.

This clone was seen only once. CDR3 bases: TGTGCCAGCAGCTTAGGCGGGGGGCGCTCCAATGAGCAGTTCTTC. Protein sequence: CASSLGGGRSNEQFF. V gene TRBV7-8 combines with J gene TRBJ2-1; 8 positions agree with TRBD2. This CDR3 region has 15 residues. Germline V gives CDR1 SGHVS, CDR2 FQNEAQ. V dropped 1 base and J dropped 6; count of bases not matched to a gene: 5.